The rows below give T cell receptor beta chains drawn from one sample of a study of blood T cell repertoires in COVID-19. Some clones are missing from TCRdb's copy, which holds only in-frame ones; the method was immunoSEQ multiplex PCR. The data contain 140,000 to 150,000 clones, approximately 80% of them singletons. The sequencing input was peripheral blood. These receptors all come from a man between 60 and 75 years old with active or convalescent COVID-19. The CDR3 runs from the conserved cysteine through the conserved F or W. Fields, in order: V gene, clone size, J gene, CDR3 protein. Expanded clones get a size class; other rows say once, few or many, or leave the size out.

v_call: TRBV11-2
clone_size: -
j_call: TRBJ2-7
cdr3_aa: CASSSSPGLAGASEYF

v_call: TRBV6-5
clone_size: -
j_call: TRBJ1-1
cdr3_aa: CASSRRQGRNTEAFF

v_call: TRBV14
clone_size: -
j_call: TRBJ2-3
cdr3_aa: CASSQDDPGSSHYTQYF

v_call: TRBV19
clone_size: -
j_call: TRBJ1-5
cdr3_aa: CASSTVPQGAGNQPQHF

v_call: TRBV27
clone_size: few
j_call: TRBJ2-1
cdr3_aa: CASRITTGGISEQFF

v_call: TRBV7-9
clone_size: -
j_call: TRBJ1-2
cdr3_aa: CASSKGQGGYTF

v_call: TRBV7-2
clone_size: -
j_call: TRBJ1-1
cdr3_aa: CASSQPRDNMDTEAFF

v_call: TRBV4-3
clone_size: -
j_call: TRBJ1-4
cdr3_aa: CASSQDMGPKGEKLFF

v_call: TRBV5-1
clone_size: -
j_call: TRBJ2-1
cdr3_aa: CASSLGVGQGGMEQFF

v_call: TRBV6-5
clone_size: few
j_call: TRBJ1-2
cdr3_aa: CASSYSEGGGYTF

v_call: TRBV7-8
clone_size: few
j_call: TRBJ2-2
cdr3_aa: CASSLALGASGRLTGELFF

v_call: TRBV7-2
clone_size: -
j_call: TRBJ1-1
cdr3_aa: CASSTGFMNTEAFF

v_call: TRBV6-5
clone_size: -
j_call: TRBJ1-5
cdr3_aa: CASQERDRVNQPQHF

v_call: TRBV6-1
clone_size: -
j_call: TRBJ1-1
cdr3_aa: CASSEIAQGGTEAFF

v_call: TRBV6-5
clone_size: few
j_call: TRBJ2-3
cdr3_aa: CASSLGLAQDTQYF

v_call: TRBV6-2/TRBV6-3
clone_size: -
j_call: TRBJ2-2
cdr3_aa: CASSYFRIAGVNTGELFF

v_call: TRBV2
clone_size: few
j_call: TRBJ1-5
cdr3_aa: CASSERQASNQPQHF